The clone carrying this TCR beta chain was seen only once. Original processing methods: Amplification of reference gene primers was used by the study to estimate nucleated cell counts. TCRdb's copy holds only in-frame clones and misses some; the assay was immunoSEQ multiplex PCR. V and J calls and clone size are as listed in that table; D and trimming were resolved from the DNA. Counted here are 25,000 to 35,000 clones, 88% occurring once; the ten biggest clones make up under 30%. This specimen belongs to a study of blood T cell repertoires in COVID-19. Study as a whole: COVID-19 samples collected from the United States, Italy and Spain covered acute and convalescent phases. From T cells, B-cell-depleted T cells, or PBMCs came the material, which was cDNA or gDNA.

Germline lookup yields CDR1 LGHDT and CDR2 YNNKEL (reference sequence). Trimming at V came to 3 bases and at J to 4 bases, leaving 8 bases not matched to a gene. CDR3 length: 15 amino acids. The chain couples TRBV3-1 (or the pseudogene TRBV3-2) to TRBJ1-2; the match to TRBD1 covers 7 bases. The source of this sequence is a human donor in a cohort sampled during active COVID-19. Material: peripheral blood. The CDR3 DNA follows: TGTGCCAGCAGCCAGGCTTGGACAGGCATCTATGGCTACACCTTC. This translates into CASSQAWTGIYGYTF.